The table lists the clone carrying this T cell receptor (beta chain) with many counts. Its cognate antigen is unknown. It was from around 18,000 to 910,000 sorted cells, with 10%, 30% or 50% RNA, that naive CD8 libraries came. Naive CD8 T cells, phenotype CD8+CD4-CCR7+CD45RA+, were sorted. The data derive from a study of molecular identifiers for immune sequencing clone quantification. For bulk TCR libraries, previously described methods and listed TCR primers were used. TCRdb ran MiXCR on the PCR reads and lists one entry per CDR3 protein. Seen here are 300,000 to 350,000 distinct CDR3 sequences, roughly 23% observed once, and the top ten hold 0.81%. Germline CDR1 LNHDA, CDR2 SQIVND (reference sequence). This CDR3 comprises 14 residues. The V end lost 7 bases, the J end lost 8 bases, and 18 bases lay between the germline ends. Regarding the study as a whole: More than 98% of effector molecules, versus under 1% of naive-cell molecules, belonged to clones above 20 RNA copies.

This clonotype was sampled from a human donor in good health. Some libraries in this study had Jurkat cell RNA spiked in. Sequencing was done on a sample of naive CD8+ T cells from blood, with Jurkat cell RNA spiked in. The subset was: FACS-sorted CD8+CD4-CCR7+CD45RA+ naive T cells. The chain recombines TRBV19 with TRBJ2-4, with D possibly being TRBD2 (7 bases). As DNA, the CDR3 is TGTGCCAGTATCGCGCCGGGGGGCTCCGACATTCAGTACTTC. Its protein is CASIAPGGSDIQYF.